This T cell receptor (beta chain) originates from a study of T cell clonotyping in hematopoietic cell transplantation (dated by TCRdb to 2020 to 2023). Regarding the research as a whole: Recipient samples taken before transplant were obtained following cytoreduction. A total of over 130 blood samples were gathered in the study from roughly 37 consecutive transplant recipients along with their related donors. Patient recruitment ran from 2015 to early 2017, and follow-up continued until late 2020 or death.

The immunoSEQ assay, a bias-controlled multiplex PCR with V- and J-specific primers, was used to amplify TCR beta CDR3 regions from genomic DNA. In a second PCR step, a proprietary barcode and Illumina adapter sequences were attached to the CDR3 amplicons. An Illumina MiSeq instrument was used for sequencing of the CDR3 libraries. In the authors' own workflow: Export and quality control were done with immunoSEQ Analyzer 3.0, while downstream analyses used R Bioconductor and Immunarch. Only productive rearrangements in the normalized downsampled data set were used to calculate repertoire metrics. In the normalized cohort, a clonotype counted as pathologically expanded if the clonotype was larger than 5 templates. Repertoire diversity was measured with the Inverse Simpson Index. CMV-specificity analyses were carried out on the non-normalized data set to capture all clonotypes. Here the immuneACCESS table is served through TCRdb, limited to in-frame sequences with V and J called. Missing clones are a known gap in these copies; in checked studies unresolved V genes cover under half, and the rest lacks a known reason. V, J and clone size were drawn from that table, and D and trimming were deduced from the DNA. Present in this sample are about 9,000 clones, around 80% of which were seen just once. Clones ranked in the top ten supply under 40% of the sample.

A remark on this clone: This receptor's antigen is unknown. Base qualities were left out, and no much larger clone turns up one base away.

There are 15 amino acids in the CDR3, from cysteine to phenylalanine inclusive. The entry retains the CDR3 DNA only, 45 bases that are in frame from base 1. From a lookup of the germline V gene, CDR1 and CDR2 are MGHRA and YSYEKL. The V and J ends are trimmed by 7 bases and 3 bases, leaving 18 bases between them. Summary of the overall study and its limitations: The sample size was limited, and because cells were not sorted, the contributions of CD4 and CD8 repertoires could not be separated. A decrease in recipient TCR diversity was observed after transplant, and a progressive increase in pathologically expanded clonotypes was seen from day 30 to day 180. Inverse Simpson Index values from donors and from recipients before transplant predicted broader TCR repertoire diversity after transplant. Just a small fraction of recipient repertoires overlapped with donor repertoires, and more than 95% appeared de novo at the given depth.

What the time point label conveys for this sample: recipient sample about 28 days before transplant, after cytoreduction. Blood from recipients was drawn about 28 days before transplant and again at days 30, 100 and 180 after transplant. Nuclei Lysis Solution was used to extract genomic DNA from fresh or cryopreserved unfractionated peripheral blood mononuclear cells. Material: peripheral blood mononuclear cells, obtained before stem cell transplant. The chain was built from TRBV4-1 and TRBJ1-1, and possibly TRBD1, on 5 matching bases. This receptor was obtained from a man aged 55 to 69 with acute myeloid leukemia. Some clones in this sample may be carry-over from other donors' samples. The CDR3 region: CASKGANRLYTEAFF. The sequenced DNA: TGCGCCAGCAAAGGGGCAAACAGACTTTACACTGAAGCTTTCTTT.